The subject of this entry is one T cell receptor beta chain. Repertoires were generated with immunoSEQ multiplex PCR, while TCRdb's copy carries only in-frame clones and drops some. The sample yields fewer than 85,000 clones, around 80% seen once. The CDR3 runs 16 residues. The germline V gene has CDR1 SNHLY and CDR2 FYNNEI. With 3 bases removed from V and 4 bases from J, the gap between germline ends came to 18 bases. The source of the sample is a study of blood T cell repertoires in COVID-19. This TCR was recovered from a woman older than 75 with active or convalescent COVID-19. The chain carries TRBV2 and TRBJ1-2, with a tentative D call TRBD1 (5 bases). Material: peripheral blood. The CDR3 sequence is CASSDGIRGSRYGYTF. CDR3 coding DNA: TGTGCCAGCAGTGATGGAATTAGGGGAAGTCGCTATGGCTACACCTTC.